The T cell receptor beta chain described here comes from a study of immune cell composition in non-small cell lung cancer. Some clones are missing from TCRdb's copy, which holds only in-frame ones; the method was immunoSEQ multiplex PCR. The sample consists of around 6,600 clones, around 75% of them appearing once. The V and J ends lost 4 bases and 4 bases respectively, with 14 bases between them. Germline-derived CDR1 and CDR2 are SGHTS and YDEGEE. This CDR3 has 14 amino acids. The chain employs TRBV5-8 and TRBJ1-1; tentative D call: TRBD1 (5 bases). The material sequenced was lung tumor tissue. This TCR was recovered from a human donor with non-small cell lung cancer. The CDR3 DNA reads as TGTGCCAGCAGCGTTGAGGGGCGGGGCACTGAAGCTTTCTTT. It specifies CASSVEGRGTEAFF.